This TCR beta chain emerged from a study of neurological immune-mediated disorders. Study findings and constraints: The level of TCR clonal expansion was highest in patients with HTLV-1-associated myelopathy and lowest in multiple sclerosis, where it fell below the level seen in healthy controls.

V lost 4 bases to trimming and J lost 0 bases, with 13 bases between them. Germline CDR1 is MGHRA and CDR2 is YSYEKL. CDR3 length: 17 amino acids. This clonotype was picked up many times. The antigen remains undetermined. TCRdb re-called the 5' RACE reads with MiXCR, one entry per CDR3 protein. The table includes tens of thousands of distinct CDR3 sequences, 3.5% to 4% detected once. V is TRBV4-1 and J is TRBJ2-6; D may match TRBD1 or TRBD2 (5 bases each). This TCR was recovered from a woman aged 40 to 50 with multiple sclerosis. The sequenced material came from CD4+ T cells from blood. CDR3 region: CASSRGTVSSGANVLTF. CDR3 nucleotide sequence: TGCGCCAGCAGCCGGGGGACGGTTAGCTCTGGGGCCAACGTCCTGACTTTC.